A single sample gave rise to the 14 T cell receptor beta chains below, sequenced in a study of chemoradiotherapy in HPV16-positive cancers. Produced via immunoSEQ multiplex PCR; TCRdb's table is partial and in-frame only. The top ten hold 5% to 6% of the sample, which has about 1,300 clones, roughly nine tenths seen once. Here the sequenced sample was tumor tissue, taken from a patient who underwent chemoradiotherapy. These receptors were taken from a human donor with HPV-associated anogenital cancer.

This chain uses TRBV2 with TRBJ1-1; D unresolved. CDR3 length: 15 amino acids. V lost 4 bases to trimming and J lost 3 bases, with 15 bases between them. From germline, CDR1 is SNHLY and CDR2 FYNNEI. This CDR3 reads CASSGEGAVDTEAFF. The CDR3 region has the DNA TGTGCCAGCAGTGGTGAGGGTGCCGTGGACACTGAAGCTTTCTTT.

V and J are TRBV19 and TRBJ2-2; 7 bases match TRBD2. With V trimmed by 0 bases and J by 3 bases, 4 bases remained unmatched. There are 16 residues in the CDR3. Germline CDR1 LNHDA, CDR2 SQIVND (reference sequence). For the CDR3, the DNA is TGTGCCAGTAGTATAGATCAGCGGGGTTACACCGGGGAGCTGTTTTTT. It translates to CASSIDQRGYTGELFF.

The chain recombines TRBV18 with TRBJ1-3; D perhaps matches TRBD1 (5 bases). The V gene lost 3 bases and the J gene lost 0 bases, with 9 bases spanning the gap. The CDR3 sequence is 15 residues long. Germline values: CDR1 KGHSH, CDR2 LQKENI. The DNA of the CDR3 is TGTGCCAGCTCACCTGCAGGGAACTCTGGAAACACCATATATTTT. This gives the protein CASSPAGNSGNTIYF.

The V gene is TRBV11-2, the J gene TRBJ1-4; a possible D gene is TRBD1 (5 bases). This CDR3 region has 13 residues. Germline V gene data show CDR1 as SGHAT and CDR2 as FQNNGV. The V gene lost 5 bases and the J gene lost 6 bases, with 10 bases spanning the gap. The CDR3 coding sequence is TGTGCCAGCAGCCGACAAGGGGATGAAAAACTGTTTTTT. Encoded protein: CASSRQGDEKLFF.

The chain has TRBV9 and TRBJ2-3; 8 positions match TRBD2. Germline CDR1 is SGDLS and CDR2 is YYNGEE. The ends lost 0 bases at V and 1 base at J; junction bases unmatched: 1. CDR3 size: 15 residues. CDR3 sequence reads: CASSVGAGGTDTQYF. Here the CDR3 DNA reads TGTGCCAGCAGCGTAGGAGCGGGGGGCACAGATACGCAGTATTTT.

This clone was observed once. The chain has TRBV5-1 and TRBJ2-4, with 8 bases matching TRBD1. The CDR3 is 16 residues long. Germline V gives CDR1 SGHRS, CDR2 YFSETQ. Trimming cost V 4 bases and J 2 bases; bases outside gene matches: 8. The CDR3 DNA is TGCGCCAGCAGCCCCCAGGGGGCCCCCTCCAAAAACATTCAGTACTTC. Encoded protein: CASSPQGAPSKNIQYF.

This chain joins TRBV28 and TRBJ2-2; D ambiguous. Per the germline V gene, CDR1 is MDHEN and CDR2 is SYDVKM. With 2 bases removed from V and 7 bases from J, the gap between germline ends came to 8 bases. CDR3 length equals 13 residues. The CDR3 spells CASSLGRLGELFF. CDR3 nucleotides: TGTGCCAGCAGTTTAGGCCGACTCGGGGAGCTGTTTTTT. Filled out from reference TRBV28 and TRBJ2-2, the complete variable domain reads DVKVTQSSRYLVKRTGEKVFLECVQDMDHENMFWYRQDPGLGLRLIYFSYDVKMKEKGDIPEGYSVSREKKERFSLILESASTNQTSMYLCASSLGRLGELFFGEGSRLTVL.

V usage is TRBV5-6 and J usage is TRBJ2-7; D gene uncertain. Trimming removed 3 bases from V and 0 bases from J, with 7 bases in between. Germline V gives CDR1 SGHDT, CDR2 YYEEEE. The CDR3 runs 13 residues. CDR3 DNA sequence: TGTGCCAGCAGCTCTCCCAGCTCCTACGAGCAGTACTTC. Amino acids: CASSSPSSYEQYF.

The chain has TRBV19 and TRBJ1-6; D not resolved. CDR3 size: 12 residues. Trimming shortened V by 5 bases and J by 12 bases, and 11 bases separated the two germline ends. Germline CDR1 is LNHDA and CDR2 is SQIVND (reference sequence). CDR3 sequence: CASSGNRIPLHF. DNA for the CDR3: TGTGCCAGTAGTGGGAATCGGATACCCCTCCACTTT.

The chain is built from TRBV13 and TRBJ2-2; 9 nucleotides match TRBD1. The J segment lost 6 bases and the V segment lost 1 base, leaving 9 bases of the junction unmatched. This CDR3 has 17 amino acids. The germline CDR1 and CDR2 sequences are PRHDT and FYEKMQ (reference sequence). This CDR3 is CASSLERDRAEAGELFF. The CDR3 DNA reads TGTGCCAGCAGCTTAGAACGGGACAGGGCGGAAGCCGGGGAGCTGTTTTTT.

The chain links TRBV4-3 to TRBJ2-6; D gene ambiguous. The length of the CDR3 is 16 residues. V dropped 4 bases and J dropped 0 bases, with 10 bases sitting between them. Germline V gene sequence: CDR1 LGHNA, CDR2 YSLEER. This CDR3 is CASSREEGSGANVLTF. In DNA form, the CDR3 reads TGCGCCAGCAGCCGTGAAGAAGGCTCTGGGGCCAACGTCCTGACTTTC.

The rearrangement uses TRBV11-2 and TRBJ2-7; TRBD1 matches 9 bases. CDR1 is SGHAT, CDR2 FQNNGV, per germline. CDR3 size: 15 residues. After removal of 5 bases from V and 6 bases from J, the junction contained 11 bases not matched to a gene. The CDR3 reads CASSPWGQGSSEQYF. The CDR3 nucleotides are TGTGCCAGCAGCCCCTGGGGACAGGGATCGTCCGAGCAGTACTTC. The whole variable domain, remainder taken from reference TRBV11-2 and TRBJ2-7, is EAGVAQSPRYKIIEKRQSVAFWCNPISGHATLYWYQQILGQGPKLLIQFQNNGVVDDSQLPKDRFSAERLKGVDSTLKIQPAKLEDSAVYLCASSPWGQGSSEQYFGPGTRLTVT.

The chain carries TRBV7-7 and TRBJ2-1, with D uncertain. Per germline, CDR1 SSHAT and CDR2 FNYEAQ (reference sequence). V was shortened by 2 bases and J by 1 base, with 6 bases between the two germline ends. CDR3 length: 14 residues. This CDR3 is CASSLFGSYNEQFF. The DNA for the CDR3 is TGTGCCAGCAGCTTATTCGGATCCTACAATGAGCAGTTCTTC.

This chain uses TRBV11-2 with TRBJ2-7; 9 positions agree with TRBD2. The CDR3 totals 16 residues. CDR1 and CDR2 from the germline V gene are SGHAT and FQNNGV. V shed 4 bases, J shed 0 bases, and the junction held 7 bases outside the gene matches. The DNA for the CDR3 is TGTGCCAGCAGCTCAGGACTAGCGCTGAACTCCTACGAGCAGTACTTC. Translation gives CASSSGLALNSYEQYF.